Below are 32 T cell receptor beta chains sequenced from a single sample in a study of cytomegalovirus exposure and HLA in healthy donors. The PCR contained 60 Vbeta and 13 Jbeta primers. Only in-frame clones appear in the TCRdb table, and some are missing; sequencing was by immunoSEQ multiplex PCR. The data contain fewer than 140,000 clones, 60% to 75% of them seen just once; the ten biggest clones take up 2.5% to 3.5%. Sequences were obtained from PBMCs. Receptors were obtained from a male donor in good health and CMV-seropositive.

V is TRBV7-2 and J is TRBJ1-1; the match to TRBD1 covers 9 bases. Trimming cost V 6 bases and J 4 bases; bases outside gene matches: 9. The CDR3 is made up of 15 amino acids. The germline CDR1 and CDR2 sequences are SGHTA and FQGNSA. CDR3 residues: CASREDRGGFTEAFF. The DNA for the CDR3 is TGTGCCAGCAGGGAGGACAGGGGAGGGTTCACTGAAGCTTTCTTT.

The V and J genes are TRBV10-3 and TRBJ1-1; D is ambiguous. The CDR3 contains 15 residues. Trimming stripped 0 bases from V and 1 base from J, with 9 bases between. Germline V lookup: CDR1 ENHRY, CDR2 SYGVKD. CDR3 sequence (DNA): TGTGCCATCAGTGAGTCGGCAGGTGAGAACACTGAAGCTTTCTTT. Translated: CAISESAGENTEAFF.

This rearrangement joins TRBV28 to TRBJ1-5, with D perhaps TRBD1 (6 bases). Trimming cost V 5 bases and J 5 bases, with 16 bases left between them. CDR1 MDHEN and CDR2 SYDVKM come from the germline V gene. The CDR3 has 15 amino acids. The chain's CDR3 is CASSSVKQGYQPQHF. For the CDR3, the DNA is TGTGCCAGCAGTAGCGTCAAGCAGGGGTATCAGCCCCAGCATTTT.

This clone was seen a few times. This sequence joins TRBV7-2 and TRBJ2-3; 7 positions agree with TRBD2. This CDR3 has 16 amino acids. V was clipped by 5 bases and J by 0 bases; unmatched bases: 8. Germline V gene data show CDR1 as SGHTA and CDR2 as FQGNSA. The CDR3 coding sequence is TGTGCCAGCAGCACCCGGGACGGGAGGAGCACAGATACGCAGTATTTT. It is translated as CASSTRDGRSTDTQYF.

The chain carries TRBV18 and TRBJ2-1; 7 bases line up with TRBD2. The CDR3 has 15 residues. Trimming removed 4 bases from V and 4 bases from J; junction bases left unmatched: 7. CDR1 is KGHSH and CDR2 is LQKENI in the germline V gene. The CDR3 loop is CASSLIAGPYNEQFF. CDR3 bases: TGTGCCAGCTCACTGATAGCGGGCCCGTACAATGAGCAGTTCTTC.

This chain joins TRBV6-6 and TRBJ2-1; 7 nucleotides align to TRBD2. With 0 bases clipped from V and 7 bases from J, the junction kept 9 bases outside the gene matches. CDR3 size: 16 residues. Germline V gives CDR1 MNHNY, CDR2 SVGAGI (reference sequence). CDR3 amino acids: CASSYSLAGVNNEQFF. Written as DNA, the CDR3 is TGTGCCAGCAGTTACTCGTTGGCGGGAGTGAATAATGAGCAGTTCTTC.

The gene calls are TRBV29-1 and TRBJ2-4; 7 positions match TRBD2. Trimming removed 2 bases from V and 4 bases from J; junction bases left unmatched: 5. CDR1 is SQVTM and CDR2 is ANQGSEA in the germline V gene. The CDR3 has 14 amino acids. CDR3 loop: CSVERPSGKNIQYF. In DNA form, the CDR3 reads TGCAGCGTTGAAAGGCCTAGCGGAAAAAACATTCAGTACTTC.

The chain carries TRBV7-2 and TRBJ1-2; possible D gene TRBD1, 5 bases. V gave up 5 bases and J gave up 2 bases, with 12 bases separating them. Germline values: CDR1 SGHTA, CDR2 FQGNSA. The CDR3 loop spans 14 amino acids. The CDR3 here is CASSPATGNYGYTF. The CDR3 nucleotides read TGTGCCAGCAGCCCAGCCACAGGCAACTATGGCTACACCTTC.

The genes are TRBV6-5 and TRBJ1-5; 10 positions match TRBD1. Germline-derived CDR1 and CDR2 are MNHEY and SVGAGI. The CDR3 is 15 amino acids. After removal of 6 bases from V and 7 bases from J, the junction contained 9 bases not matched to a gene. CDR3 protein: CASRRDRGGFQPQHF. CDR3 nucleotide sequence: TGTGCCAGCAGACGGGACAGGGGCGGATTCCAGCCCCAGCATTTT.

The gene calls are TRBV7-9 and TRBJ2-1; D is ambiguous. Germline CDR1 reads SEHNR; CDR2 reads FQNEAQ (reference sequence). The CDR3 contains 11 residues. With 8 bases removed from V and 9 bases from J, the gap between germline ends came to 11 bases. This chain's CDR3 is CASGNLGEQFF. In nucleotides, the CDR3 is TGTGCCAGCGGCAATCTTGGTGAGCAGTTCTTC.

The genes are TRBV7-6 and TRBJ1-4, with 7 bases lining up with TRBD1. The CDR3 is made up of 15 amino acids. The germline CDR1 and CDR2 sequences are SGHVS and FNYEAQ. Unmatched junction bases numbered 7, after V lost 5 bases and J lost 4 bases. The CDR3 DNA follows: TGTGCCAGCAGCCCCGGAGGGACAGTTAATGAAAAACTGTTTTTT. This codes for CASSPGGTVNEKLFF.

The chain carries TRBV11-1 and TRBJ2-7, with 7 bases matching TRBD2. Germline-derived CDR1 and CDR2 are SGHAT and FQDESV (reference sequence). CDR3 length: 12 amino acids. V lost 1 base and J lost 12; bases outside the gene matches: 6. For the CDR3, the DNA is TGTGCCAGCAGCTTAGAGTCGGGACTAACGTACTTC. It is translated as CASSLESGLTYF. Full variable domain (rest looked up from reference TRBV11-1 and TRBJ2-7): EAEVAQSPRYKITEKSQAVAFWCDPISGHATLYWYRQILGQGPELLVQFQDESVVDDSQLPKDRFSAERLKGVDSTLKIQPAELGDSAMYLCASSLESGLTYFGPGTRLTVT.

V and J are TRBV5-1 and TRBJ1-4, with 8 bases lining up with TRBD1. The CDR3 is made up of 17 amino acids. Germline CDR1 and CDR2: SGHRS and YFSETQ. V was clipped by 4 bases and J by 7 bases; unmatched bases: 15. This CDR3 reads CASSPGTGSVRGEKLFF. CDR3 coding DNA: TGCGCCAGCAGCCCGGGGACAGGTTCCGTGAGAGGTGAAAAACTGTTTTTT.

The chain links TRBV19 to TRBJ1-4; 7 positions match TRBD1. Germline CDR1 reads LNHDA; CDR2 reads SQIVND (reference sequence). Trimming at V came to 6 bases and at J to 8 bases, leaving 12 bases not matched to a gene. CDR3 length equals 15 residues. The CDR3 reads CASSPWQGVEEKLFF. The CDR3 DNA reads as TGTGCCAGTAGCCCTTGGCAGGGGGTGGAGGAAAAACTGTTTTTT. Full variable domain (rest looked up from reference TRBV19 and TRBJ1-4): DGGITQSPKYLFRKEGQNVTLSCEQNLNHDAMYWYRQDPGQGLRLIYYSQIVNDFQKGDIAEGYSVSREKKESFPLTVTSAQKNPTAFYLCASSPWQGVEEKLFFGSGTQLSVL.

This clone has more than one count but fewer than ten. The chain links TRBV5-1 to TRBJ2-4; D unclear. This CDR3 comprises 11 residues. Between the trimmed V and J ends, which lost 5 bases and 5 bases, there was a span of 5 bases. Germline V gene lookup returns CDR1 SGHRS and CDR2 YFSETQ. The CDR3 region is CASRGQNIQYF. Written as DNA, the CDR3 is TGCGCCAGCAGGGGCCAAAACATTCAGTACTTC.

The chain uses TRBV5-4 and TRBJ1-6; no definite D call. Trimming stripped 1 base from V and 5 bases from J, with 4 bases between. The CDR3 consists of 13 residues. Per germline, CDR1 SGHNT and CDR2 YYREEE (reference sequence). The chain's CDR3 is CASSLPDNSPLHF. CDR3 sequence (DNA): TGTGCCAGCAGCTTGCCGGATAATTCACCCCTCCACTTT.

The table lists this clone with a few counts. The genes are TRBV4-2 and TRBJ2-6; TRBD1 might be the D (5 bases). Trimming shortened V by 4 bases and J by 0 bases, and 10 bases separated the two germline ends. The CDR3 is made up of 16 amino acids. The germline CDR1 and CDR2 sequences are LGHNA and YNFKEQ. This CDR3 reads CASSLGDSSGANVLTF. DNA of the CDR3: TGTGCCAGCAGCCTAGGTGACAGCTCTGGGGCCAACGTCCTGACTTTC.

CDR3 nucleotide sequence: TGCGCCAGCAGCACACAGGGGCGTCTGGAGACCCAGTACTTC. This codes for CASSTQGRLETQYF. The rearrangement links TRBV5-1 to TRBJ2-5, with TRBD1 matching 7 bases. The CDR3 covers 14 residues. J was trimmed by 5 bases and V by 4 bases; bases with no gene match: 8. CDR1 is SGHRS, CDR2 YFSETQ, per germline.

The CDR3 protein is CASSFRESRSYEQYF. The CDR3 nucleotides read TGTGCCAGCAGCTTCAGGGAATCCCGCTCCTACGAGCAGTACTTC. This rearrangement joins TRBV7-2 to TRBJ2-7, with a weak D call TRBD1 (5 bases). The CDR3 loop spans 15 amino acids. The V gene lost 3 bases and the J gene lost 0 bases, with 12 bases spanning the gap. From germline, CDR1 is SGHTA and CDR2 FQGNSA.

The rearrangement uses TRBV5-1 and TRBJ2-5; 11 bases map to TRBD2. This CDR3 has 15 residues. Germline V gene lookup returns CDR1 SGHRS and CDR2 YFSETQ. J gave up 1 base and V 4 bases, and 3 bases lay outside the gene matches. CDR3 in amino acids: CASSPGTSGQETQYF. In DNA form, the CDR3 reads TGCGCCAGCAGCCCGGGGACTAGCGGCCAAGAGACCCAGTACTTC.

CDR3 residues: CASSRRQGAAGGYTF. The CDR3, as DNA: TGTGCCAGCAGCCGGCGACAGGGGGCTGCGGGTGGCTACACCTTC. This chain uses TRBV7-9 with TRBJ1-2; 10 bases line up with TRBD1. Trimming at V came to 5 bases and at J to 7 bases, leaving 10 bases not matched to a gene. Germline V lookup: CDR1 SEHNR, CDR2 FQNEAQ (reference sequence). The CDR3 has 15 residues.

The rearrangement links TRBV28 to TRBJ1-2; D is possibly TRBD1 (5 bases). This CDR3 comprises 13 residues. With 3 bases removed from V and 4 bases from J, the gap between germline ends came to 9 bases. CDR1 is MDHEN, CDR2 SYDVKM, per germline. CDR3 amino acids: CASSFQGLYGYTF. In DNA form, the CDR3 reads TGTGCCAGCAGTTTCCAGGGCCTCTATGGCTACACCTTC.

V gene TRBV6-5 combines with J gene TRBJ2-2; 9 nucleotides match TRBD2. After removal of 7 bases from V and 4 bases from J, the junction contained 4 bases not matched to a gene. CDR3 size: 14 residues. Looked up from germline, CDR1 is MNHEY and CDR2 is SVGAGI. CDR3 sequence: CASIPSGTTGELFF. Written as DNA, the CDR3 is TGTGCCAGCATCCCTAGCGGGACCACCGGGGAGCTGTTTTTT.

There are a few counts of this clone. This chain joins TRBV7-6 and TRBJ2-2; 8 bases map to TRBD2. This CDR3 region has 15 residues. J gave up 2 bases and V 6 bases, and 5 bases lay outside the gene matches. Germline-derived CDR1 and CDR2 are SGHVS and FNYEAQ. The CDR3 nucleotides are TGTGCCAGCAGACGGGGACTAGAAAACACCGGGGAGCTGTTTTTT. Protein: CASRRGLENTGELFF.

The chain is built from TRBV5-6 and TRBJ2-7; 9 bases are a match to TRBD1. With V trimmed by 3 bases and J by 8 bases, 6 bases remained unmatched. This CDR3 is built from 13 residues. In germline, CDR1 is SGHDT, CDR2 YYEEEE. CDR3 sequence: CASSYRGPGKQYF. CDR3 bases: TGTGCCAGCAGCTACAGGGGGCCGGGCAAGCAGTACTTC.

V and J are TRBV5-3 and TRBJ1-5, with unresolved D. TRBV5-3 is filed as an ORF, its function uncertain. CDR3 size: 14 residues. Trimming took off 4 bases at V and 4 bases at J, with 12 bases between the two ends. In nucleotides, the CDR3 is TGTGCCAGAAGCAAGGACTGGAAAAATCAGCCCCAGCATTTT. Translation gives CARSKDWKNQPQHF.

This chain joins TRBV28 and TRBJ1-2; weak D call: TRBD1 (6 bases). Germline CDR1 MDHEN, CDR2 SYDVKM. The CDR3 consists of 15 residues. The V end was cut by 3 bases, the J end by 8 bases, with 19 bases between. Here the CDR3 DNA reads TGTGCCAGCAGTTTGGTGGAAGACAGGTCCTTCGGCTACACCTTC. This sequence encodes CASSLVEDRSFGYTF.

V gene TRBV7-6 combines with J gene TRBJ2-6, with 8 nucleotides matching TRBD2. Germline CDR1 is SGHVS and CDR2 is FNYEAQ. The trim removed 5 bases at V and 1 base at J, leaving 7 bases unmatched. There are 17 residues in the CDR3. As DNA, the CDR3 is TGTGCCAGCAGCCAGGCGGGGGGTTTATCTGGGGCCAACGTCCTGACTTTC. Amino acid sequence: CASSQAGGLSGANVLTF.

This chain connects TRBV27 to TRBJ1-5, with D maybe TRBD1 (6 bases). The CDR3 has 15 amino acids. Between the trimmed V and J ends, which lost 10 bases and 3 bases, there was a span of 19 bases. Per germline, CDR1 MNHEY and CDR2 SMNVEV (reference sequence). The CDR3 sequence: CATRRGVLPNQPQHF. CDR3 DNA: TGTGCCACGCGCAGGGGCGTCTTGCCCAATCAGCCCCAGCATTTT.

This clone showed up just once. V is TRBV28 and J is TRBJ1-1, with 9 bases identical to TRBD1. Trimming removed 3 bases from V and 5 bases from J; junction bases left unmatched: 4. CDR1 and CDR2 from the germline V gene are MDHEN and SYDVKM. CDR3 length: 14 amino acids. The CDR3: CASSLGDRATEAFF. The DNA of the CDR3 is TGTGCCAGCAGTTTGGGGGACAGGGCGACTGAAGCTTTCTTT.

The chain recombines TRBV4-2 with TRBJ2-6; weak D call: TRBD1 (6 bases). The CDR3 spans 18 residues. CDR1 and CDR2 (germline): LGHNA, YNFKEQ. V was cut by 7 bases and J by 2 bases, with 21 bases left in between. The CDR3 is CASTPGLQGRPGANVLTF. The CDR3 DNA sequence: TGTGCCAGCACCCCAGGGTTGCAGGGGCGACCTGGGGCCAACGTCCTGACTTTC.

The V call is TRBV9, the J call TRBJ2-2; 11 nucleotides line up with TRBD2. Per the germline V gene, CDR1 is SGDLS and CDR2 is YYNGEE. The CDR3 loop spans 17 amino acids. The ends lost 3 bases at V and 2 bases at J; junction bases unmatched: 6. The CDR3: CASSAPGTSGNTGELFF. The CDR3 region has the DNA TGTGCCAGCAGCGCTCCCGGGACTAGCGGTAACACCGGGGAGCTGTTTTTT. Full variable domain (remainder filled in from reference TRBV9 and TRBJ2-2): DSGVTQTPKHLITATGQRVTLRCSPRSGDLSVYWYQQSLDQGLQFLIQYYNGEERAKGNILERFSAQQFPDLHSELNLSSLELGDSALYFCASSAPGTSGNTGELFFGEGSRLTVL.